This entry lists 19 T cell receptor beta chains sequenced from one sample in a study of blood T cell repertoires in COVID-19. Only in-frame clones appear in the TCRdb table, and some are missing; sequencing was by immunoSEQ multiplex PCR. Altogether some 200,000 clones are present, less than 85% being singletons, with the ten largest covering less than 7%. The material sequenced was peripheral blood. These receptors came from a woman aged 70-85 years with acute or convalescent COVID-19.

By frequency in the sample, this clone is medium-sized. This rearrangement joins TRBV12-5 to TRBJ1-5, with D unresolved. Trimming took 4 bases from V and 3 from J, leaving 10 bases between them. The length of the CDR3 is 14 residues. Germline V gene data show CDR1 as LGHNT and CDR2 as FRNRAP. The CDR3 protein is CASGSSTHNQPQHF. The CDR3 coding sequence is TGTGCTAGTGGTTCGAGCACCCACAATCAGCCCCAGCATTTT.

This chain joins TRBV3-1 (or the pseudogene TRBV3-2) and TRBJ2-3; D perhaps matches TRBD2 (6 bases). Germline V gene sequence: CDR1 LGHDT, CDR2 YNNKEL (reference sequence). Trimming cost V 0 bases and J 3 bases, with 13 bases left between them. The CDR3 runs to 16 residues. CDR3 residues: CASSQDLAARTDTQYF. The CDR3 nucleotides are TGTGCCAGCAGCCAAGATTTAGCGGCGCGTACAGATACGCAGTATTTT.

The table lists this clone with a few counts. V and J are TRBV5-1 and TRBJ1-6, with 10 bases aligning to TRBD1. In germline, CDR1 is SGHRS, CDR2 YFSETQ. The CDR3 spans 14 residues. After removal of 2 bases from V and 10 bases from J, the junction contained 3 bases not matched to a gene. CDR3 region: CASSFGQGESPLHF. CDR3 nucleotides: TGCGCCAGCAGCTTTGGACAGGGGGAATCACCCCTCCACTTT.

CDR3 residues: CASSQNWDIRYTF. In nucleotides, the CDR3 is TGTGCCAGCAGCCAAAATTGGGACATACGGTACACCTTC. This rearrangement joins TRBV3-1 (or the pseudogene TRBV3-2) to TRBJ1-2, with D possibly being TRBD1 (6 bases). The CDR3 consists of 13 residues. The germline CDR1 and CDR2 sequences are LGHDT and YNNKEL (reference sequence). Trimming shortened V by 2 bases and J by 11 bases, and 15 bases separated the two germline ends.

The J gene is TRBJ2-1, the V gene TRBV2; 10 bases are a match to TRBD2. V lost 7 bases to trimming and J lost 2 bases; unmatched junction nucleotides: 8. Germline assignment: CDR1 SNHLY and CDR2 FYNNEI. There are 16 residues in the CDR3. The CDR3 DNA sequence: TGTGCCAGCACCCTGGGACTAGCGAGCGCCTACAATGAGCAGTTCTTC. It translates to CASTLGLASAYNEQFF.

The rearrangement uses TRBV2 and TRBJ1-4; D gene ambiguous. Germline CDR1 is SNHLY and CDR2 is FYNNEI. This CDR3 is 14 amino acids long. The V end was cut by 5 bases, the J end by 2 bases, with 9 bases between. The CDR3 protein is CASSLTGTNEKLFF. As DNA, the CDR3 is TGTGCCAGCAGTTTGACGGGGACTAATGAAAAACTGTTTTTT.

This clone came up a few times. This rearrangement joins TRBV19 to TRBJ1-2, with D perhaps matching TRBD1 (6 bases). V lost 4 bases and J lost 2, with 8 bases in between. Looked up from germline, CDR1 is LNHDA and CDR2 is SQIVND (reference sequence). The length of the CDR3 is 13 residues. The CDR3 region is CASSTTGNYGYTF. DNA for the CDR3: TGTGCCAGTAGTACCACAGGGAACTATGGCTACACCTTC.

V gene TRBV28 combines with J gene TRBJ2-5; tentative D call: TRBD1 (5 bases). With 6 bases removed from V and 5 bases from J, the gap between germline ends came to 16 bases. The length of the CDR3 is 14 residues. Per the germline V gene, CDR1 is MDHEN and CDR2 is SYDVKM. Here the CDR3 DNA reads TGTGCCAGCAGACAACCTGGGGCCTTTGAGACCCAGTACTTC. It is translated as CASRQPGAFETQYF.

The chain joins TRBV5-4 to TRBJ1-4; D remains ambiguous. CDR3 length: 16 amino acids. Trimming pared 2 bases from V and 3 bases from J, leaving 14 bases between. In germline, CDR1 is SGHNT, CDR2 YYREEE (reference sequence). The DNA of the CDR3 is TGTGCCAGCAGCTTTAGTGTCGGGGAGTCTAATGAAAAACTGTTTTTT. This gives the protein CASSFSVGESNEKLFF.

This sequence joins TRBV19 and TRBJ1-3; 9 nucleotides agree with TRBD1. V dropped 5 bases and J dropped 7; count of bases not matched to a gene: 12. This CDR3 region has 16 residues. Germline values: CDR1 LNHDA, CDR2 SQIVND (reference sequence). CDR3 bases: TGTGCCAGTAGTGTCCTGTCCGTGGGGACAGGGAACACCATATATTTT. Protein: CASSVLSVGTGNTIYF.

J is TRBJ1-4 and V is TRBV5-4; TRBD1 agrees at 11 bases. The germline CDR1 and CDR2 sequences are SGHNT and YYREEE (reference sequence). This CDR3 spans 15 amino acids. The V gene end was trimmed by 3 bases and the J gene end by 5 bases; junction bases not matched to a gene: 3. As DNA, the CDR3 is TGTGCCAGCAGCTACCGGACAGGGGGCAATGAAAAACTGTTTTTT. Protein product: CASSYRTGGNEKLFF.

V gene TRBV10-1 combines with J gene TRBJ2-6; unclear D gene. V was shortened by 8 bases and J by 6 bases, with 14 bases between the two germline ends. Germline CDR1 is WNHNN and CDR2 is SYGVQD (reference sequence). The CDR3 is made up of 14 amino acids. CDR3 sequence reads: CASRSPNVANVLTF. The CDR3 region has the DNA TGCGCCAGCCGGTCGCCTAACGTGGCCAACGTCCTGACTTTC.

The chain has TRBV29-1 and TRBJ1-2; a weak D match, TRBD1 (6 bases). V lost 8 bases, J lost 9 bases, and 13 bases lay in between. CDR3 length equals 10 residues. Germline CDR1 is SQVTM and CDR2 is ANQGSEA. CDR3 amino acids: CSTRGTSYTF. In nucleotides, the CDR3 is TGCAGCACCAGGGGCACCAGCTACACCTTC.

V gene TRBV5-1 combines with J gene TRBJ2-1, with a tentative D call TRBD2 (6 bases). Germline CDR1 SGHRS, CDR2 YFSETQ. Trimming shortened V by 4 bases and J by 3 bases, and 8 bases separated the two germline ends. This CDR3 region has 13 residues. CDR3 region: CASSPGSYNEQFF. The CDR3 DNA follows: TGCGCCAGCAGCCCCGGGAGCTACAATGAGCAGTTCTTC.

The V call is TRBV28, the J call TRBJ1-2, with D tentatively TRBD1 (6 bases). Germline CDR1 and CDR2: MDHEN and SYDVKM. V was clipped by 5 bases and J by 4 bases, with 14 bases between them. This CDR3 spans 14 amino acids. In DNA, the CDR3 is TGTGCCAGCAGTCCATCAGGGGCGGGCTATGGCTACACCTTC. Protein sequence: CASSPSGAGYGYTF.

This clone is a singleton in its sample. Other nucleotide sequences in the sample specify the same CDR3. This chain joins TRBV9 and TRBJ2-7, with TRBD2 matching 7 bases. CDR1 and CDR2 (germline): SGDLS, YYNGEE. The V gene end was trimmed by 0 bases and the J gene end by 0 bases; junction bases not matched to a gene: 3. The CDR3 consists of 15 residues. CDR3 DNA: TGTGCCAGCAGCGTAGGTCCGGGGGGCTCCTACGAGCAGTACTTC. Its protein is CASSVGPGGSYEQYF.

The rearrangement uses TRBV5-6 and TRBJ1-4; unclear D gene. Trimming took 4 bases from V and 7 from J, leaving 8 bases between them. Per the germline V gene, CDR1 is SGHDT and CDR2 is YYEEEE. The CDR3 totals 12 residues. CDR3 nucleotide sequence: TGTGCCAGCAGCCGCGGGGTTGAAAAACTGTTTTTT. This encodes CASSRGVEKLFF. Full variable domain (missing parts from reference TRBV5-6 and TRBJ1-4): DAGVTQSPTHLIKTRGQQVTLRCSPKSGHDTVSWYQQALGQGPQFIFQYYEEEERQRGNFPDRFSGHQFPNYSSELNVNALLLGDSALYLCASSRGVEKLFFGSGTQLSVL.

V gene TRBV3-1 (or the pseudogene TRBV3-2) combines with J gene TRBJ2-5, with 13 positions matching TRBD2. With 5 bases clipped from V and 3 bases from J, the junction kept 6 bases outside the gene matches. Germline V gene lookup returns CDR1 LGHDT and CDR2 YNNKEL (reference sequence). The CDR3 extends over 16 amino acids. CDR3 in amino acids: CASSTRTSGSKETQYF. DNA for the CDR3: TGTGCCAGCAGCACTCGGACTAGCGGGAGCAAAGAGACCCAGTACTTC.

The chain couples TRBV9 to TRBJ2-1; a possible D gene is TRBD2 (6 bases). Germline CDR1 and CDR2: SGDLS and YYNGEE. CDR3 length: 14 residues. V was pared by 0 bases and J by 5 bases, with 9 bases between. Here the CDR3 reads CASSVGGENNEQFF. The CDR3 DNA reads as TGTGCCAGCAGCGTAGGCGGGGAAAACAATGAGCAGTTCTTC.